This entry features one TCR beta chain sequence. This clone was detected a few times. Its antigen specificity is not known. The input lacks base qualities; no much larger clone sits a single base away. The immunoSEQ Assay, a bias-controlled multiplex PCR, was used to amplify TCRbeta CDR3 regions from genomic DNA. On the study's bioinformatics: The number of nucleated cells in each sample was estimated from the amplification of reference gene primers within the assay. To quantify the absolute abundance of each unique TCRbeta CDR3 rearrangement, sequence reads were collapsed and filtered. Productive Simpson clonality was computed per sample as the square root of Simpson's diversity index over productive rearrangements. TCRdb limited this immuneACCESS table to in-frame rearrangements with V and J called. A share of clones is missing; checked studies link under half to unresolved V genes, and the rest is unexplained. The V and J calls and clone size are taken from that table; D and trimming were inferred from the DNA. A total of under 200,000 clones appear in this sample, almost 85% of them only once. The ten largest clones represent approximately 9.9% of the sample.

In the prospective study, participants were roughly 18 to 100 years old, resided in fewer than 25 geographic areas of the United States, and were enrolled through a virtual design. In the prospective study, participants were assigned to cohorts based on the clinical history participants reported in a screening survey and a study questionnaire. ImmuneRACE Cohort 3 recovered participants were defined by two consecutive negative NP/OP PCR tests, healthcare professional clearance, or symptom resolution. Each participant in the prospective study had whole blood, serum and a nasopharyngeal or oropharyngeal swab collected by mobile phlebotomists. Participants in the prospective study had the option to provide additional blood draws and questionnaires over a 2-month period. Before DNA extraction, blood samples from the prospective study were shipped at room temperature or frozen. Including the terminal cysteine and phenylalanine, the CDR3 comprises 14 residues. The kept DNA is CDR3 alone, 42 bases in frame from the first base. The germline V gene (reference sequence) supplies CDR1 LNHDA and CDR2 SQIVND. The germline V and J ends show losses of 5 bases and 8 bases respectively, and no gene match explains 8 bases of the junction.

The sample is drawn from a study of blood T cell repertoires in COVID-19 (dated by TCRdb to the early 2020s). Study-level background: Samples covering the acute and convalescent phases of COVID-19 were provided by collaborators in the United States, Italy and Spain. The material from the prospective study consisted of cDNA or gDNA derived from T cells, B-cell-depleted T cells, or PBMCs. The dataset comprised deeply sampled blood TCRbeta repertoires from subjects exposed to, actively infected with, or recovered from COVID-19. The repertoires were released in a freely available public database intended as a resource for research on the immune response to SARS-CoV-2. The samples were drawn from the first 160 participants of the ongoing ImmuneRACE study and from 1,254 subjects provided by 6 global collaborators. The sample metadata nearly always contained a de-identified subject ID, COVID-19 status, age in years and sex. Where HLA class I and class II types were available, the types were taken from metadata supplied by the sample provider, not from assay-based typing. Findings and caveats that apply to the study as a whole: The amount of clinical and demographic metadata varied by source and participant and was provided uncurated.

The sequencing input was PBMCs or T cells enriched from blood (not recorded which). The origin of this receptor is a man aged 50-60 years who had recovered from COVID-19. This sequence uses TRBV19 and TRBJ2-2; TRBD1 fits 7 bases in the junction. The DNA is TGTGCCAGTAGTTTCGACAGGGCCTCGGGGGAGCTGTTTTTT. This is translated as CASSFDRASGELFF. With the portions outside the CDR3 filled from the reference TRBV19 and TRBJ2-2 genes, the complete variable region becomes DGGITQSPKYLFRKEGQNVTLSCEQNLNHDAMYWYRQDPGQGLRLIYYSQIVNDFQKGDIAEGYSVSREKKESFPLTVTSAQKNPTAFYLCASSFDRASGELFFGEGSRLTVL.